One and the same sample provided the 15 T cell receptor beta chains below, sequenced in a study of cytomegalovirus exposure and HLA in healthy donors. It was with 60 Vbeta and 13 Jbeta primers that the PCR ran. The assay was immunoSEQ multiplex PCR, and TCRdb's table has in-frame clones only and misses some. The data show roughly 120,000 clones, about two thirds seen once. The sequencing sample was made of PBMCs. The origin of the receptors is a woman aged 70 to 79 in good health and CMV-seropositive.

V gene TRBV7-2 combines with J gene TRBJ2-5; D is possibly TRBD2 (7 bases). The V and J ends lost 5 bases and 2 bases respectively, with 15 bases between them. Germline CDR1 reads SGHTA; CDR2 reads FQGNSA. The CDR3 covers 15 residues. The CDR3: CASSRRRGLQETQYF. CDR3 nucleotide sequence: TGTGCCAGCAGCCGAAGGCGGGGGCTACAAGAGACCCAGTACTTC.

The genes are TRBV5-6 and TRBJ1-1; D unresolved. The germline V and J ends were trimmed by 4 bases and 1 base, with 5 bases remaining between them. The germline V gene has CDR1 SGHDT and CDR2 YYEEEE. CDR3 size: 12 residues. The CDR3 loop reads CASSPGNTEAFF. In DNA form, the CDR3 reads TGTGCCAGCAGCCCCGGGAACACTGAAGCTTTCTTT.

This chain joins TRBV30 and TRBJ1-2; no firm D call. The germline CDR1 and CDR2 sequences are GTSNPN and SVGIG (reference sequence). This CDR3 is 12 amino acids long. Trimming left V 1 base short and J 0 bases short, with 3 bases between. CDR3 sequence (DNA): TGTGCCTGGAGTGACACTAACTATGGCTACACCTTC. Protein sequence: CAWSDTNYGYTF. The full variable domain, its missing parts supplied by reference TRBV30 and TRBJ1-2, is SQTIHQWPATLVQPVGSPLSLECTVEGTSNPNLYWYRQAAGRGLQLLFYSVGIGQISSEVPQNLSASRPQDRQFILSSKKLLLSDSGFYLCAWSDTNYGYTFGSGTRLTVV.

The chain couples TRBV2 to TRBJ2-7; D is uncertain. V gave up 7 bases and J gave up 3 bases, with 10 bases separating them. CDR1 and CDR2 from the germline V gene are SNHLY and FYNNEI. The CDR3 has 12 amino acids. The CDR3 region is CASNSGGYEQYF. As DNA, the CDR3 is TGTGCCAGCAATAGTGGCGGCTACGAGCAGTACTTC. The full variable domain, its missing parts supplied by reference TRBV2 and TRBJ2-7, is EPEVTQTPSHQVTQMGQEVILRCVPISNHLYFYWYRQILGQKVEFLVSFYNNEISEKSEIFDDQFSVERPDGSNFTLKIRSTKLEDSAMYFCASNSGGYEQYFGPGTRLTVT.

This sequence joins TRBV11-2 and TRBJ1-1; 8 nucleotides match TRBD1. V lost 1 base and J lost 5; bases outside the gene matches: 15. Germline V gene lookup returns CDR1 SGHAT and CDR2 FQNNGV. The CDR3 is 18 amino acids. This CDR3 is CASSLGPGDRIIGTEAFF. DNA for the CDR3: TGTGCCAGCAGCTTAGGACCCGGGGACAGGATAATCGGTACTGAAGCTTTCTTT.

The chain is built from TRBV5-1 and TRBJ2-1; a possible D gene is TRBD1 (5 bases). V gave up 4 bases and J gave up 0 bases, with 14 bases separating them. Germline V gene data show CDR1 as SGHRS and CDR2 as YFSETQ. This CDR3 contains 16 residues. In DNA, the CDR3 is TGCGCCAGCAGCAGGACAAAACTGAGCTCCTACAATGAGCAGTTCTTC. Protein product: CASSRTKLSSYNEQFF.

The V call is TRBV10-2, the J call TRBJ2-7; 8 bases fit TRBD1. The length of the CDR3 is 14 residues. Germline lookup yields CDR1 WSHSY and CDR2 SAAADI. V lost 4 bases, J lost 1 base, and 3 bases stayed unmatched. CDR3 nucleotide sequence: TGCGCCAGCAGTGGGACAGGGCGATCCTACGAGCAGTACTTC. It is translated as CASSGTGRSYEQYF.

The CDR3 sequence is CASTGQGVSGYTF. CDR3 bases: TGTGCCAGCACCGGACAGGGGGTCAGTGGCTACACCTTC. V usage is TRBV7-2 and J usage is TRBJ1-2, with 10 bases identical to TRBD1. CDR1 SGHTA and CDR2 FQGNSA come from the germline V gene. The CDR3 covers 13 residues. V lost 7 bases, J lost 7 bases, and 6 bases stayed unmatched.

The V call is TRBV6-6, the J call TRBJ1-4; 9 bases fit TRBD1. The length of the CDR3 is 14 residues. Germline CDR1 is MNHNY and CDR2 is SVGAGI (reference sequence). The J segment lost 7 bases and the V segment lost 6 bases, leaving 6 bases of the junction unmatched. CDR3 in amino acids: CASSGGQGLEKLFF. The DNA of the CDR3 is TGTGCCAGCAGCGGTGGACAGGGGCTTGAAAAACTGTTTTTT.

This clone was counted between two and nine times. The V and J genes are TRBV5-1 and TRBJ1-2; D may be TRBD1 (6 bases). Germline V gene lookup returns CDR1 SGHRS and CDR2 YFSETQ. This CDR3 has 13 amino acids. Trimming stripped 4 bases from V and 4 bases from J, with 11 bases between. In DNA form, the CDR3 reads TGCGCCAGCAGCCTTTGGACAGCCTATGGCTACACCTTC. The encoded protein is CASSLWTAYGYTF.

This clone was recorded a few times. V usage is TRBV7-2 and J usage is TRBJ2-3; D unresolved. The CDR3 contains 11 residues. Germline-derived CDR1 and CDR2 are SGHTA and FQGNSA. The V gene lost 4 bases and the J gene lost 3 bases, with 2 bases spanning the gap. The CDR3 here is CASSSTDTQYF. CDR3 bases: TGTGCCAGCAGCTCTACAGATACGCAGTATTTT. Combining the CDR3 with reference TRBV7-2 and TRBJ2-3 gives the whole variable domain GAGVSQSPSNKVTEKGKDVELRCDPISGHTALYWYRQSLGQGLEFLIYFQGNSAPDKSGLPSDRFSAERTGGSVSTLTIQRTQQEDSAVYLCASSSTDTQYFGPGTRLTVL.

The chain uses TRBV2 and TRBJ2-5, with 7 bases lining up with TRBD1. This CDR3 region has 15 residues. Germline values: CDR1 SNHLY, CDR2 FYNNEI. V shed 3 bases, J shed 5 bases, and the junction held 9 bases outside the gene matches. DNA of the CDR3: TGTGCCAGCAGTGATACGACAGGGCCGGGGGAGACCCAGTACTTC. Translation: CASSDTTGPGETQYF.

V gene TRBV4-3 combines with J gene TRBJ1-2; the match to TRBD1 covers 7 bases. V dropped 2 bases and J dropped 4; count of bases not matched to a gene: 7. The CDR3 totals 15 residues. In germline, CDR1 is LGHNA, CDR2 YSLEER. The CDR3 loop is CASSQTDREGYGYTF. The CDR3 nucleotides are TGCGCCAGCAGCCAAACTGACAGGGAAGGCTATGGCTACACCTTC.

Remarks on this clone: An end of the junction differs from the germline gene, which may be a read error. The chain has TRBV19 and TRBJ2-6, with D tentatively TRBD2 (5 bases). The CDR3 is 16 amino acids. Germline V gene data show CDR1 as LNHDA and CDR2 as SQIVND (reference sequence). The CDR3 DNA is TGTGCCAGTAGTGAGGGCTTGACATCTGGAGCCAACGTCCTGACTTTC. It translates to CASSEGLTSGANVLTF.

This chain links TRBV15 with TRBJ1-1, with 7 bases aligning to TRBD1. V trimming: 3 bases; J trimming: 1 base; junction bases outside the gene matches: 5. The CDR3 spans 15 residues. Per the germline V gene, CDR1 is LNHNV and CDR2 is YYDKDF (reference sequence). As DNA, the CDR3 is TGTGCCACCAGCAGGTGGACAGGATCGAACACTGAAGCTTTCTTT. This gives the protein CATSRWTGSNTEAFF.